These 18 T cell receptor beta chains originate from one sample sequenced in a study of blood T cell repertoires in COVID-19. Using immunoSEQ multiplex PCR, the repertoire was profiled, and TCRdb retains in-frame clones only, with some absent. The repertoire has over 150,000 clones, around nine tenths of them found once; the top ten carry about 0.95%. Sample: peripheral blood. These receptors were collected from a woman aged 18-29 years who had recovered from COVID-19.

The chain is built from TRBV19 and TRBJ2-1; tentative D call: TRBD1 (6 bases). The CDR3 runs to 14 residues. Germline assignment: CDR1 LNHDA and CDR2 SQIVND (reference sequence). V was clipped by 5 bases and J by 5 bases, with 13 bases between them. The chain's CDR3 is CASSVITGHNEQFF. CDR3 nucleotides: TGTGCCAGTAGTGTCATTACAGGGCACAATGAGCAGTTCTTC.

V and J are TRBV9 and TRBJ2-1; 9 positions agree with TRBD1. V trimming: 7 bases; J trimming: 4 bases; junction bases outside the gene matches: 9. The length of the CDR3 is 15 residues. Germline V lookup: CDR1 SGDLS, CDR2 YYNGEE. CDR3 in DNA: TGTGCCAGCTCCGGAGGAGGACAGGGGTACAATGAGCAGTTCTTC. It encodes CASSGGGQGYNEQFF.

V is TRBV19 and J is TRBJ2-1, with TRBD2 identical over 11 bases. V gave up 5 bases and J gave up 16 bases; unmatched junction bases: 4. The CDR3 covers 11 residues. The V gene's germline CDR1 is LNHDA and CDR2 SQIVND (reference sequence). CDR3 protein: CASSLGTSGFF. The CDR3 DNA reads TGTGCCAGTAGTTTAGGGACTAGCGGTTTCTTC.

The V and J genes are TRBV6-5 and TRBJ1-1; D ambiguous. From germline, CDR1 is MNHEY and CDR2 SVGAGI. V lost 8 bases and J 3 bases, leaving 10 bases between the germline ends. The CDR3 runs to 12 residues. In DNA, the CDR3 is TGTGCCAGCCAACGGGGAGACACTGAAGCTTTCTTT. It encodes CASQRGDTEAFF.

The rearrangement joins TRBV7-8 to TRBJ1-1; the D gene is possibly TRBD1 (5 bases). The ends were cut back, 1 base at V and 4 bases at J, with 10 bases in the middle. The CDR3 extends over 14 amino acids. The germline gives CDR1 SGHVS, CDR2 FQNEAQ. DNA for the CDR3: TGTGCCAGCAGCTTAGAGGGGATGGGCACTGAAGCTTTCTTT. This sequence encodes CASSLEGMGTEAFF.

The chain has TRBV18 and TRBJ2-5; D is unresolved. This CDR3 comprises 12 residues. Germline V gene lookup returns CDR1 KGHSH and CDR2 LQKENI. Trimming pared 4 bases from V and 2 bases from J, leaving 5 bases between. CDR3 region: CASSLLQETQYF. CDR3 nucleotides: TGTGCCAGCTCACTTCTACAAGAGACCCAGTACTTC.

The chain links TRBV6-5 to TRBJ1-2, with D possibly matching TRBD1 (5 bases). The CDR3 length is 14 residues. Germline loops: CDR1 MNHEY, CDR2 SVGAGI. V gave up 5 bases and J gave up 4 bases, with 14 bases separating them. This CDR3 is CASSPQAGLYGYTF. The CDR3 coding sequence is TGTGCCAGCAGTCCACAGGCTGGGCTCTATGGCTACACCTTC.

This clone was seen a single time. The chain recombines TRBV3-1 (or the pseudogene TRBV3-2) with TRBJ2-5; 8 bases are a match to TRBD1. V shed 0 bases and J 7 bases; nucleotides not matched to a gene: 13. CDR3 size: 17 residues. In germline, CDR1 is LGHDT, CDR2 YNNKEL (reference sequence). In DNA, the CDR3 is TGTGCCAGCAGCCAAGATCTTAGCGGACAGGGAATTGGGACCCAGTACTTC. This encodes CASSQDLSGQGIGTQYF.

This clone came up a few times. The rearrangement uses TRBV21-1 and TRBJ1-6; TRBD1, the D gene given by the table, was not confirmed from the DNA. TRBV21-1 is shown as a pseudogene. This CDR3 is 15 amino acids long. This CDR3 is CASSRGDRVGSPLHF. CDR3 DNA sequence: TGTGCCAGCAGCAGAGGGGACAGGGTGGGGTCACCCCTCCACTTT.

The chain links TRBV10-3 to TRBJ2-5; TRBD2 aligns across 14 bases. The CDR3 runs to 16 residues. Per the germline V gene, CDR1 is ENHRY and CDR2 is SYGVKD. Unmatched junction bases numbered 3, after V lost 4 bases and J lost 2 bases. The CDR3 DNA is TGTGCCATCAGTGTTGGACTAGCGGGAGGACAAGAGACCCAGTACTTC. Protein: CAISVGLAGGQETQYF.

Only a few counts were recorded for this clone. The J gene is TRBJ2-4, the V gene TRBV6-5, with 7 bases matching TRBD1. Germline V gene data show CDR1 as MNHEY and CDR2 as SVGAGI. Trimming removed 7 bases from V and 11 bases from J; junction bases left unmatched: 5. The CDR3 contains 11 residues. The CDR3: CASTDRDLQYF. CDR3 coding DNA: TGTGCCAGCACCGACAGGGACCTTCAGTACTTC.

The chain's CDR3 is CASSPGQVQETQYF. CDR3 DNA sequence: TGTGCCAGCAGCCCTGGGCAGGTTCAAGAGACCCAGTACTTC. J is TRBJ2-5 and V is TRBV5-4; no clear D. The CDR3 loop spans 14 amino acids. The V end was cut by 4 bases, the J end by 2 bases, with 12 bases between. In germline, CDR1 is SGHNT, CDR2 YYREEE (reference sequence).

The V call is TRBV30, the J call TRBJ1-6; 8 bases line up with TRBD1. Germline V gives CDR1 GTSNPN, CDR2 SVGIG (reference sequence). After removal of 7 bases from V and 0 bases from J, the junction contained 5 bases not matched to a gene. The CDR3 spans 15 residues. CDR3: CAFRQGSSYNSPLHF. The CDR3 DNA sequence: TGTGCCTTCCGACAGGGGAGCTCCTATAATTCACCCCTCCACTTT.

This rearrangement joins TRBV4-3 to TRBJ2-2, with a possible D match to TRBD2 (6 bases). Deletions cut 2 bases from V and 4 bases from J, with 8 bases between. The CDR3 has 14 amino acids. The V gene's germline CDR1 is LGHNA and CDR2 YSLEER. The CDR3: CASSQTGSTGELFF. In DNA, the CDR3 is TGCGCCAGCAGCCAAACCGGGAGCACCGGGGAGCTGTTTTTT.

This clone turned up a few times. The J gene is TRBJ2-3, the V gene TRBV24-1; a weak D match, TRBD2 (5 bases). This CDR3 spans 13 amino acids. Germline V lookup: CDR1 KGHDR, CDR2 SFDVKD. V lost 5 bases and J 4 bases, leaving 9 bases between the germline ends. The CDR3 region is CATSVGSADTQYF. The CDR3, as DNA: TGTGCCACCAGTGTAGGGAGCGCAGATACGCAGTATTTT.

The chain uses TRBV28 and TRBJ2-1; 13 bases match TRBD2. The CDR3 contains 16 residues. The J segment lost 4 bases and the V segment lost 6 bases, leaving 6 bases of the junction unmatched. Germline loops: CDR1 MDHEN, CDR2 SYDVKM. The CDR3, as DNA: TGTGCCAGCAGGAGACCGGGACTAGCGGGGTACAATGAGCAGTTCTTC. Protein: CASRRPGLAGYNEQFF.

The chain couples TRBV7-9 to TRBJ2-5, with D perhaps TRBD2 (6 bases). This CDR3 contains 16 residues. Germline CDR1 SEHNR, CDR2 FQNEAQ (reference sequence). The germline V and J ends were trimmed by 4 bases and 4 bases, with 19 bases remaining between them. CDR3 loop: CASSSLYSRGRETQYF. In DNA form, the CDR3 reads TGTGCCAGCAGCTCCCTTTACTCGCGGGGTAGAGAGACCCAGTACTTC.

V is TRBV27 and J is TRBJ1-4; possibly TRBD1 for D (6 bases). The length of the CDR3 is 13 residues. V dropped 5 bases and J dropped 6 bases, with 10 bases sitting between them. Germline V gives CDR1 MNHEY, CDR2 SMNVEV (reference sequence). The CDR3 region has the DNA TGTGCCAGCAGTCTCCGGACAGATGAAAAACTGTTTTTT. This translates into CASSLRTDEKLFF.